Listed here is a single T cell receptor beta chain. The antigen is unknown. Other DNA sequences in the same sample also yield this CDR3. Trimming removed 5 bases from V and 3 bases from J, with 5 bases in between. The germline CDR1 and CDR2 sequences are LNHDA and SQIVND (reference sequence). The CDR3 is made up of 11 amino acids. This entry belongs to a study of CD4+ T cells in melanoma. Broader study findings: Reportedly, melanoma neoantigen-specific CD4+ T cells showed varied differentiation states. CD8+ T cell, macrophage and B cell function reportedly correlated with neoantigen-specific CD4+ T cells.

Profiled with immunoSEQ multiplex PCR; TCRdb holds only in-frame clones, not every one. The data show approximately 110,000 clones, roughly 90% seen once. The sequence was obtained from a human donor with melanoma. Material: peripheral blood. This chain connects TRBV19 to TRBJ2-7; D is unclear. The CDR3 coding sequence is TGTGCCAGTAGTTGGGGCTACGAGCAGTACTTC. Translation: CASSWGYEQYF.